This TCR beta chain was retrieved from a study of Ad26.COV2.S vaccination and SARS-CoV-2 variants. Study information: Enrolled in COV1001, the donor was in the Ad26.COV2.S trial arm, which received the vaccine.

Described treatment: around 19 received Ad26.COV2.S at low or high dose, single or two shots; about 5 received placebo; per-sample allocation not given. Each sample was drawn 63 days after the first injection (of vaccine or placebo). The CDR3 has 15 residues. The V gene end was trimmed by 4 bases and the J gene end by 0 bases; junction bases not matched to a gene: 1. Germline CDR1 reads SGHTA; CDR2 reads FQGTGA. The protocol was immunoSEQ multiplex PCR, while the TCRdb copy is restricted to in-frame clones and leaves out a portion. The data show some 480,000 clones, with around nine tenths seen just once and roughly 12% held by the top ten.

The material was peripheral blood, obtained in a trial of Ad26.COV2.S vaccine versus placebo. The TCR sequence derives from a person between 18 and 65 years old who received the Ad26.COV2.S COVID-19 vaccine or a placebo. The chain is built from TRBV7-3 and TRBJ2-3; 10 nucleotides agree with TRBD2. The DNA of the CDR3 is TGTGCCAGCAGCTCAGCGGGAGGGAGCACAGATACGCAGTATTTT. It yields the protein CASSSAGGSTDTQYF.